The clone carrying this TCR beta chain was counted a few times. TCRdb recomputed calls from the RT-PCR reads with MiXCR, one row per CDR3 protein. The repertoire has 550,000 to 750,000 distinct CDR3 sequences, 12% to 15% of them found once; the top ten carry 3.6%. This receptor was identified in a female donor in good health, serving as a healthy control. Sequencing was performed on memory CD4+ T cells from blood.

Here the CDR3 reads CASGLQTYEQYF. The CDR3 region has the DNA TGTGCCAGCGGACTTCAGACCTACGAGCAGTACTTC. V usage is TRBV2 and J usage is TRBJ2-7, with D perhaps TRBD2 (5 bases). The CDR3 sequence is 12 residues long. V gave up 8 bases and J gave up 2 bases, with 10 bases separating them. From germline, CDR1 is SNHLY and CDR2 FYNNEI.